This TCR beta chain was retrieved from a study of control samples from healthy donors and cancer patients. Clones were read by immunoSEQ multiplex PCR, and TCRdb kept only the in-frame ones, dropping some. The sample includes approximately 150,000 clones, about 90% of them seen just once. Germline loops: CDR1 SNHLY, CDR2 FYNNEI. Trimming left V 5 bases short and J 4 bases short, with 11 bases between. This CDR3 contains 14 residues. The sequenced sample consisted of blood. This clonotype originated in a woman aged 25 to 39 in good health. The chain links TRBV2 to TRBJ1-4; unclear D gene. CDR3 in amino acids: CASSFRVFNEKLFF. The CDR3, as DNA: TGTGCCAGCAGTTTTCGGGTATTTAATGAAAAACTGTTTTTT.